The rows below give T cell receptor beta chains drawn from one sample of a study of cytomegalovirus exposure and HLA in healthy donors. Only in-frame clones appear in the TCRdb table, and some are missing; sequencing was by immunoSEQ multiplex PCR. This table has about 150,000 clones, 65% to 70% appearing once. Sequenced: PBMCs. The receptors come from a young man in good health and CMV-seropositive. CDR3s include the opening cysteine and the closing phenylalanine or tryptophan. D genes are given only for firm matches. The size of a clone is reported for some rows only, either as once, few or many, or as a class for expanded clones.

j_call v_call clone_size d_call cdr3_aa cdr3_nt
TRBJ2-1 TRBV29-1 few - CSVEERRDSDEQFF TGCAGCGTTGAAGAAAGGCGGGACTCGGATGAGCAGTTCTTC
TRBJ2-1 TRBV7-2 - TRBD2 CASSLGTSGLRNEQFF TGTGCCAGCAGCTTAGGAACTAGCGGGCTTCGCAATGAGCAGTTCTTC
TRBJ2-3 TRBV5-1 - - CASSLSGTSTDTQYF TGCGCCAGCAGCTTGTCTGGGACTAGCACAGATACGCAGTATTTT
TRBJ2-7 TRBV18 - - CASSPTTSDLQYF TGTGCCAGCTCACCAACGACATCCGATCTGCAGTACTTC
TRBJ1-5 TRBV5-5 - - CASSLWIGGQGSSQPQHF TGTGCCAGCAGCTTGTGGATAGGAGGGCAGGGATCAAGTCAGCCCCAGCATTTT
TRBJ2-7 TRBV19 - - CASSTGAEQYF TGTGCCAGTAGTACAGGGGCCGAGCAGTACTTC
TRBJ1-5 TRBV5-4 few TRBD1 CASSNPDRWPNQPQHF TGTGCCAGCAGCAATCCGGACAGGTGGCCCAATCAGCCCCAGCATTTT
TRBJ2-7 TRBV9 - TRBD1 CASTPGQGSSYEQYF TGTGCCAGCACCCCGGGACAGGGAAGCTCCTACGAGCAGTACTTC
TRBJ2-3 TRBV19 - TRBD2 CASSTSGRIGTDTQYF TGTGCCAGTAGTACTAGCGGGAGGATTGGCACAGATACGCAGTATTTT
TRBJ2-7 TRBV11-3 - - CASSPPWEGRGSYEQYF TGTGCCAGCAGCCCTCCGTGGGAGGGAAGGGGGAGCTACGAGCAGTACTTC
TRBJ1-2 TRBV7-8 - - CASSAGEYVYTF TGTGCCAGCAGCGCCGGGGAATATGTCTACACCTTC
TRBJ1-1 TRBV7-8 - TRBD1 CASSPYLIRGHEAFF TGTGCCAGCAGCCCCTATCTGATCAGGGGGCATGAAGCTTTCTTT
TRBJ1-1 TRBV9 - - CASSVVRGTEAFF TGTGCCAGCAGCGTAGTTCGGGGCACTGAAGCTTTCTTT
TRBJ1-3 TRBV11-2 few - CASSLSGNTIYF TGTGCCAGCAGCTTATCGGGGAACACCATATATTTT
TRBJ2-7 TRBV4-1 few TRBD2 CASSQGLAGSGPYEQYF TGCGCCAGCAGCCAAGGTCTAGCGGGATCTGGTCCCTACGAGCAGTACTTC
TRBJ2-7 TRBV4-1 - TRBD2 CASSQEDLLGLGEQYF TGCGCCAGCAGCCAAGAGGACTTATTAGGACTAGGAGAGCAGTACTTC
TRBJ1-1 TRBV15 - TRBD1 CATSRDGRTGGRVFF TGTGCCACCAGCAGAGATGGTAGGACAGGGGGTAGGGTTTTCTTT
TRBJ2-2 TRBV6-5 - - CASRTGGGELFF TGTGCCAGCAGAACCGGGGGCGGGGAGCTGTTTTTT
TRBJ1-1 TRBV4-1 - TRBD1 CASSRGQGVRTEAFF TGCGCCAGCAGCCGGGGACAGGGAGTGAGGACTGAAGCTTTCTTT
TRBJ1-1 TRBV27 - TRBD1 CASSRQGANTEAFF TGTGCCAGCTCGCGACAGGGGGCGAACACTGAAGCTTTCTTT
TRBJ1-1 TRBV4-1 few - CASSRQGGRTEAFF TGCGCCAGCAGCCGTCAAGGGGGACGCACTGAAGCTTTCTTT
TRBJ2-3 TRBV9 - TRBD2 CASSGGLAGVDTQYF TGTGCCAGCAGCGGGGGACTAGCGGGAGTGGATACGCAGTATTTT
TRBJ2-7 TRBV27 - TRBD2 CASSFLPGLADLTEQYF TGTGCCAGCAGTTTTTTGCCAGGACTAGCAGACCTTACGGAGCAGTACTTC
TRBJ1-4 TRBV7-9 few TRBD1 CASSTGTDNEKLFF TGTGCCAGCAGCACCGGGACAGATAATGAAAAACTGTTTTTT
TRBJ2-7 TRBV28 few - CASSQEGGRSSYEQYF TGTGCCAGCAGCCAAGAGGGGGGGAGAAGCTCCTACGAGCAGTACTTC
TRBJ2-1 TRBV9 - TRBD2 CASSTSGNTYNEQFF TGTGCCAGCAGCACCAGCGGGAACACCTACAATGAGCAGTTCTTC
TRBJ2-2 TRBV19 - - CASSHSPGRNTGELFF TGTGCCAGTAGCCACTCGCCCGGGAGGAACACCGGGGAGCTGTTTTTT
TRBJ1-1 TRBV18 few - CASSPREDRATNTEAFF TGTGCCAGCTCACCACGGGAGGATCGGGCGACAAACACTGAAGCTTTCTTT
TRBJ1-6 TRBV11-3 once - CASSLFGNNSPLHF TGTGCCAGCAGCTTGTTCGGGAATAATTCACCCCTCCACTTT
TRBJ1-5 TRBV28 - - CASSVDTVGNQPQHF TGTGCCAGCAGCGTTGACACCGTGGGCAATCAGCCCCAGCATTTT
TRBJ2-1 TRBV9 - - CASSPTTLGALDNEQFF TGTGCCAGCAGCCCCACCACCCTGGGGGCGCTAGACAATGAGCAGTTCTTC
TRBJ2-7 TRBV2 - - CASRGPYEQYF TGTGCCAGCAGGGGCCCCTACGAGCAGTACTTC
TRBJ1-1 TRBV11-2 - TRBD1 CASSFLQGAQAEAFF TGTGCCAGCAGCTTTCTCCAGGGGGCGCAGGCTGAAGCTTTCTTT
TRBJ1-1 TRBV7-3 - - CASSATGNTEAFF TGTGCCAGCAGCGCTACAGGGAACACTGAAGCTTTCTTT
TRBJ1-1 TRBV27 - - CASSSQENTEAFF TGTGCCAGCAGTTCTCAGGAGAACACTGAAGCTTTCTTT
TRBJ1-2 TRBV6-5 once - CATGGQAYGYTF TGTGCCACGGGGGGGCAGGCCTATGGCTACACCTTC
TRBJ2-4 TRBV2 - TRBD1 CASRGGQGVLLKNIQYF TGTGCCAGCAGGGGAGGACAGGGGGTCCTTCTCAAAAACATTCAGTACTTC
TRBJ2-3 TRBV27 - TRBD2 CASSLSREGGTQYF TGTGCCAGCAGTTTAAGCAGGGAGGGCGGAACGCAGTATTTT
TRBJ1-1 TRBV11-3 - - CASSPAGTEAFF TGTGCCAGCAGCCCCGCGGGCACTGAAGCTTTCTTT
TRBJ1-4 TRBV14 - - CASSRPGGNEKLFF TGTGCCAGCAGCCGACCGGGGGGTAATGAAAAACTGTTTTTT
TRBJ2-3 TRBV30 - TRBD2 CAWSLAGSTDTQYF TGTGCCTGGTCGCTAGCGGGGAGCACAGATACGCAGTATTTT